The next 23 T cell receptor beta chains were all read from a single sample in a study of cytomegalovirus exposure and HLA in healthy donors. The PCR used 60 Vbeta and 13 Jbeta primers. Clones were read by immunoSEQ multiplex PCR, and TCRdb kept only the in-frame ones, dropping some. The sample data list 53,000 or so clones. The sample consisted of PBMCs. The receptors derive from a male donor in good health and CMV-seropositive.

This chain joins TRBV5-6 and TRBJ2-7; no clear D gene. The CDR3 length is 13 residues. Between the trimmed V and J ends, which lost 0 bases and 6 bases, there was a span of 10 bases. Germline loops: CDR1 SGHDT, CDR2 YYEEEE. Here the CDR3 reads CASSLVGSAEQYF. CDR3 sequence (DNA): TGTGCCAGCAGCTTGGTCGGGTCGGCCGAGCAGTACTTC.

The gene calls are TRBV7-9 and TRBJ2-7, with D hard to call. V was pared by 1 base and J by 2 bases, with 6 bases between. CDR3 length: 13 residues. Germline V gene lookup returns CDR1 SEHNR and CDR2 FQNEAQ (reference sequence). CDR3 sequence: CASSLGAPYEQYF. For the CDR3, the DNA is TGTGCCAGCAGCTTAGGGGCCCCCTACGAGCAGTACTTC.

The J gene is TRBJ2-5, the V gene TRBV7-2; 8 positions match TRBD2. The germline CDR1 and CDR2 sequences are SGHTA and FQGNSA. The ends lost 5 bases at V and 4 bases at J; junction bases unmatched: 6. This CDR3 is 14 amino acids long. The CDR3 DNA is TGTGCCAGCAGCCCCCGGGAGGGGGGAGAGACCCAGTACTTC. It codes for CASSPREGGETQYF.

V gene TRBV7-3 combines with J gene TRBJ2-3; 7 bases agree with TRBD2. Germline CDR1 SGHTA, CDR2 FQGTGA. V trimming: 4 bases; J trimming: 4 bases; junction bases outside the gene matches: 2. This CDR3 has 13 amino acids. CDR3 DNA sequence: TGTGCCAGCAGCTCGGGGGGAGCAGATACGCAGTATTTT. Residues: CASSSGGADTQYF.

The genes are TRBV4-3 and TRBJ1-5, with 7 bases aligning to TRBD1. With 1 base clipped from V and 1 base from J, the junction kept 10 bases outside the gene matches. Germline V gene sequence: CDR1 LGHNA, CDR2 YSLEER. The CDR3 spans 18 residues. CDR3 loop: CASSQGLGGVVSNQPQHF. CDR3 nucleotides: TGCGCCAGCAGCCAAGGATTAGGGGGCGTTGTAAGCAATCAGCCCCAGCATTTT.

The chain joins TRBV28 to TRBJ2-2, with 13 bases identical to TRBD2. Germline V gene data show CDR1 as MDHEN and CDR2 as SYDVKM. There are 22 residues in the CDR3. V shed 0 bases and J 3 bases; nucleotides not matched to a gene: 16. CDR3 amino acids: CASSLWWVEDRTSGGDTGELFF. The CDR3 bases are TGTGCCAGCAGTTTATGGTGGGTGGAGGACAGGACTAGCGGGGGAGACACCGGGGAGCTGTTTTTT.

The rearrangement links TRBV28 to TRBJ1-5, with unresolved D. Trimming cost V 3 bases and J 2 bases, with 11 bases left between them. The germline gives CDR1 MDHEN, CDR2 SYDVKM. CDR3 length equals 15 residues. The CDR3 protein is CASSFRGRGNQPQHF. The CDR3 DNA follows: TGTGCCAGCAGTTTTCGGGGAAGAGGCAATCAGCCCCAGCATTTT.

The V call is TRBV11-2, the J call TRBJ2-1; 9 bases agree with TRBD1. The CDR3 totals 16 residues. The V gene end was trimmed by 5 bases and the J gene end by 7 bases; junction bases not matched to a gene: 12. Per germline, CDR1 SGHAT and CDR2 FQNNGV. The CDR3: CASSAHPGTGRNEQFF. Here the CDR3 DNA reads TGTGCCAGCAGCGCCCATCCCGGGACAGGGAGAAATGAGCAGTTCTTC.

The chain carries TRBV9 and TRBJ2-5; D is undetermined. The CDR3 covers 11 residues. Germline values: CDR1 SGDLS, CDR2 YYNGEE. The V end lost 3 bases, the J end lost 4 bases, and 4 bases lay between the germline ends. For the CDR3, the DNA is TGTGCCAGCAGCGCTCGAGAGACCCAGTACTTC. Encoded protein: CASSARETQYF.

The rearrangement uses TRBV6-5 and TRBJ1-2, with D hard to call. Trimming left V 3 bases short and J 1 base short, with 6 bases between. CDR1 is MNHEY, CDR2 SVGAGI, per germline. The CDR3 extends over 13 amino acids. The DNA for the CDR3 is TGTGCCAGCAGTTATGATAGTAACTATGGCTACACCTTC. Amino acid sequence: CASSYDSNYGYTF.

The V gene is TRBV7-9, the J gene TRBJ1-4, with TRBD1 as a possible D gene (5 bases). Trimming removed 5 bases from V and 2 bases from J, with 15 bases in between. The CDR3 is 16 residues long. Germline V lookup: CDR1 SEHNR, CDR2 FQNEAQ (reference sequence). CDR3 nucleotide sequence: TGTGCCAGCAGCCCCGTCCGGGGGGGGACTAATGAAAAACTGTTTTTT. This codes for CASSPVRGGTNEKLFF.

CDR3 in DNA: TGTGCCAGCAGGGCTACCGGGACAGGGTTGGGGTATGGCTACACCTTC. Translation: CASRATGTGLGYGYTF. V is TRBV7-9 and J is TRBJ1-2, with 9 positions matching TRBD1. The CDR3 totals 16 residues. V lost 6 bases and J lost 5; bases outside the gene matches: 13. Germline assignment: CDR1 SEHNR and CDR2 FQNEAQ (reference sequence).

The CDR3 nucleotides are TGCGCCAGCAGCCCAGACAGGGGGGATCAGCCCCAGCATTTT. This translates into CASSPDRGDQPQHF. The chain recombines TRBV5-1 with TRBJ1-5, with TRBD1 matching 9 bases. V dropped 4 bases and J dropped 5; count of bases not matched to a gene: 4. Germline CDR1 and CDR2: SGHRS and YFSETQ. The CDR3 totals 14 residues.

The chain uses TRBV27 and TRBJ2-7; D might be TRBD2 (6 bases). The germline V gene encodes CDR1 MNHEY and CDR2 SMNVEV (reference sequence). Deletions cut 3 bases from V and 5 bases from J, with 14 bases between. There are 14 residues in the CDR3. Here the CDR3 reads CASSFRVGGNEQYF. The CDR3, as DNA: TGTGCCAGCAGTTTCCGGGTTGGGGGGAACGAGCAGTACTTC.

The chain couples TRBV10-3 to TRBJ1-5; D uncertain. Germline loops: CDR1 ENHRY, CDR2 SYGVKD. Trimming removed 2 bases at V and 6 bases at J, with 14 bases between. CDR3 length: 15 residues. Here the CDR3 DNA reads TGTGCCATCAGTGAGAGGCCAGATAGGAGTCAGCCCCAGCATTTT. This encodes CAISERPDRSQPQHF.

The gene calls are TRBV5-5 and TRBJ1-2; D ambiguous. Per germline, CDR1 SGHKS and CDR2 YYEKEE (reference sequence). The length of the CDR3 is 13 residues. V was pared by 4 bases and J by 7 bases, with 14 bases between. Here the CDR3 reads CASSPALSTGYTF. In DNA form, the CDR3 reads TGTGCCAGCAGCCCAGCACTAAGCACTGGCTACACCTTC. The variable domain in full, completed from reference TRBV5-5 and TRBJ1-2, reads DAGVTQSPTHLIKTRGQQVTLRCSPISGHKSVSWYQQVLGQGPQFIFQYYEKEERGRGNFPDRFSARQFPNYSSELNVNALLLGDSALYLCASSPALSTGYTFGSGTRLTVV.

In regard to this clone: Sequence at one end of the junction differs from germline and may be a read error. This sequence joins TRBV14 and TRBJ2-3, with TRBD2 as a possible D gene (6 bases). Germline-derived CDR1 and CDR2 are SGHDN and FVKESK. This CDR3 has 14 amino acids. The CDR3 sequence: CVSSPWSGTDTQYF. The CDR3 DNA sequence: TGTGTCAGCAGCCCCTGGAGCGGGACAGATACGCAGTATTTT.

The V call is TRBV13, the J call TRBJ1-1, with D possibly TRBD1 on 6 matching bases. Per germline, CDR1 PRHDT and CDR2 FYEKMQ (reference sequence). This CDR3 comprises 11 residues. V lost 4 bases and J 11 bases, leaving 11 bases between the germline ends. The CDR3 nucleotides are TGTGCCAGCAGCTCGACAGGAATGGCTTTCTTT. Translation gives CASSSTGMAFF.

CDR3 protein: CASSDLMGPMREKLFF. The CDR3 DNA sequence: TGTGCCAGCAGCGACCTAATGGGCCCTATGAGAGAAAAACTGTTTTTT. The gene calls are TRBV7-9 and TRBJ1-4; the D is unclear. The CDR3 has 16 amino acids. CDR1 is SEHNR, CDR2 FQNEAQ, per germline (reference sequence). V gave up 5 bases and J gave up 8 bases, with 21 bases separating them.

The chain has TRBV27 and TRBJ1-4; TRBD1 aligns across 9 bases. The J segment lost 10 bases and the V segment lost 0 bases, leaving 6 bases of the junction unmatched. CDR1 is MNHEY and CDR2 is SMNVEV in the germline V gene (reference sequence). The CDR3 contains 15 residues. CDR3 sequence (DNA): TGTGCCAGCAGTTTATCGCTGGGACAGGGTTTAAAACTGTTTTTT. Protein product: CASSLSLGQGLKLFF.

V is TRBV7-8 and J is TRBJ1-1; no reliable D call. With 4 bases removed from V and 5 bases from J, the gap between germline ends came to 17 bases. Germline CDR1 is SGHVS and CDR2 is FQNEAQ. The CDR3 is 15 amino acids. The CDR3 region is CASSSPGAVRTEAFF. The CDR3 DNA sequence: TGTGCCAGCAGCTCCCCTGGAGCGGTTCGGACTGAAGCTTTCTTT.

The chain employs TRBV5-6 and TRBJ1-1; D not certain. V gave up 3 bases and J gave up 6 bases, with 9 bases separating them. Germline V gene sequence: CDR1 SGHDT, CDR2 YYEEEE. CDR3 length: 12 residues. The chain's CDR3 is CASSSLSAEAFF. The CDR3 region has the DNA TGTGCCAGCAGCTCCTTATCTGCTGAAGCTTTCTTT. Combining the CDR3 with reference TRBV5-6 and TRBJ1-1 gives the whole variable domain DAGVTQSPTHLIKTRGQQVTLRCSPKSGHDTVSWYQQALGQGPQFIFQYYEEEERQRGNFPDRFSGHQFPNYSSELNVNALLLGDSALYLCASSSLSAEAFFGQGTRLTVV.

This chain links TRBV13 with TRBJ2-1, with 8 bases that match TRBD2. Germline CDR1 PRHDT, CDR2 FYEKMQ (reference sequence). The V and J ends lost 5 bases and 6 bases, in that order; junction bases with no gene match: 9. The CDR3 extends over 15 amino acids. The CDR3 loop is CASSRYTGGFNEQFF. The DNA of the CDR3 is TGTGCCAGCAGCCGGTACACGGGGGGGTTCAATGAGCAGTTCTTC. The full variable domain, with the rest looked up from reference TRBV13 and TRBJ2-1, is AAGVIQSPRHLIKEKRETATLKCYPIPRHDTVYWYQQGPGQDPQFLISFYEKMQSDKGSIPDRFSAQQFSDYHSELNMSSLELGDSALYFCASSRYTGGFNEQFFGPGTRLTVL.